The 27 T cell receptor beta chains below all came from one sample that was sequenced in a study of cytomegalovirus exposure and HLA in healthy donors (dated by TCRdb to 2017 to 2019). Library generation was performed with the immunoSEQ multiplex PCR assay. A mixture of 60 forward primers for TCR Vbeta segments and 13 reverse primers for TCR Jbeta segments was used in the multiplex PCR. This is the immuneACCESS table as TCRdb keeps it, with only in-frame sequences that have V and J called. A part of the clones is gone; compared with another copy, unresolved V genes explain less than half, and the rest is unexplained. This sample holds about 130,000 clones; 80% to 90% were observed only once. The ten largest clones capture over 4.5% of the sample. Sequencing was carried out using PBMCs. The source of these receptors is a woman in her thirties or forties in good health and CMV-seropositive.

The rearrangement joins TRBV2 to TRBJ2-1, with 8 bases identical to TRBD1. CDR1 and CDR2 from the germline V gene are SNHLY and FYNNEI. The CDR3 has 14 residues. V lost 5 bases and J lost 3; bases outside the gene matches: 3. DNA for the CDR3: TGTGCCAGCAGTCGGACAGGGATCTACAATGAGCAGTTCTTC. It yields the protein CASSRTGIYNEQFF. Variable domain in full (rest from reference TRBV2 and TRBJ2-1): EPEVTQTPSHQVTQMGQEVILRCVPISNHLYFYWYRQILGQKVEFLVSFYNNEISEKSEIFDDQFSVERPDGSNFTLKIRSTKLEDSAMYFCASSRTGIYNEQFFGPGTRLTVL.

This clone was recorded only once. The chain uses TRBV9 and TRBJ1-2, with 7 bases matching TRBD1. Unmatched junction bases numbered 7, after V lost 0 bases and J lost 5 bases. Germline CDR1 and CDR2: SGDLS and YYNGEE. The CDR3 covers 15 residues. The CDR3 loop is CASSVAGDSRYGYTF. The CDR3 DNA sequence: TGTGCCAGCAGCGTAGCTGGGGACAGTAGGTATGGCTACACCTTC.

This clone has only one observation. The chain recombines TRBV6-1 with TRBJ2-7; no clear D gene. Germline values: CDR1 MNHNS, CDR2 SASEGT. V was pared by 2 bases and J by 2 bases, with 13 bases between. There are 15 residues in the CDR3. The CDR3 region has the DNA TGTGCCAGCAGTGAATCAATGCTACGGGCCTACGAGCAGTACTTC. Translating it yields CASSESMLRAYEQYF.

DNA of the CDR3: TGTGCCAGCAGCCCGGGACAGGGAACCGGGGAGCTGTTTTTT. It codes for CASSPGQGTGELFF. This chain joins TRBV5-4 and TRBJ2-2; 9 positions match TRBD1. Germline V CDR1 and CDR2: SGHNT, YYREEE (reference sequence). This CDR3 has 14 residues. Germline trimming cut 4 bases from V and 5 bases from J; bases unmatched to any gene: 3.

V is TRBV20-1 and J is TRBJ1-2; D is ambiguous. V gave up 1 base and J gave up 5 bases, with 5 bases separating them. The germline V gene has CDR1 DFQATT and CDR2 SNEGSKA (reference sequence). This CDR3 has 11 residues. The DNA for the CDR3 is TGCAGTGCTAGAGGGGCGTATGGCTACACCTTC. Residues: CSARGAYGYTF.

The V call is TRBV19, the J call TRBJ2-2; 8 bases line up with TRBD2. CDR3 length equals 16 residues. J gave up 8 bases and V 1 base, and 9 bases lay outside the gene matches. In germline, CDR1 is LNHDA, CDR2 SQIVND (reference sequence). The CDR3 sequence is CASSIVAGLARGELFF. Written as DNA, the CDR3 is TGTGCCAGTAGTATAGTAGCGGGATTAGCTCGTGGGGAGCTGTTTTTT.

The J gene is TRBJ1-2, the V gene TRBV29-1; 7 nucleotides align to TRBD1. V dropped 4 bases and J dropped 8; count of bases not matched to a gene: 4. This CDR3 spans 11 amino acids. The germline V gene has CDR1 SQVTM and CDR2 ANQGSEA. The CDR3 spells CSVVTGRGYTF. CDR3 DNA: TGCAGCGTTGTGACAGGGCGCGGCTACACCTTC.

This clone was seen a few times. The genes are TRBV9 and TRBJ2-2, with 11 positions matching TRBD2. V dropped 0 bases and J dropped 7; count of bases not matched to a gene: 8. Germline V gene sequence: CDR1 SGDLS, CDR2 YYNGEE. The CDR3 sequence is 17 residues long. The CDR3 coding sequence is TGTGCCAGCAGCGTAGCGGCGCTAGCGGGAGGAGGCGGGGAGCTGTTTTTT. This gives the protein CASSVAALAGGGGELFF.

The CDR3 nucleotides are TGCGCCAGCAGCTTGGTCCGGACGGCGGGAGATACGCAGTATTTT. This gives the protein CASSLVRTAGDTQYF. The chain joins TRBV5-1 to TRBJ2-3, with a tentative D call TRBD2 (5 bases). This CDR3 region has 15 residues. Trimming stripped 0 bases from V and 5 bases from J, with 13 bases between. Germline V gene sequence: CDR1 SGHRS, CDR2 YFSETQ.

This chain connects TRBV27 to TRBJ2-1; no clear D. Trimming stripped 5 bases from V and 5 bases from J, with 16 bases between. The CDR3 is 15 amino acids. Germline loops: CDR1 MNHEY, CDR2 SMNVEV (reference sequence). The CDR3 spells CASSSPALPNNEQFF. CDR3 coding DNA: TGTGCCAGCAGTAGTCCTGCCCTACCAAACAATGAGCAGTTCTTC.

In regard to this clone: One end of the junction does not line up with germline, which may come from a read error. This chain uses TRBV27 with TRBJ2-1; 8 bases line up with TRBD2. Germline V gene sequence: CDR1 MNHEY, CDR2 SMNVEV (reference sequence). This CDR3 comprises 12 residues. The CDR3: CSTGGAYNEQFF. The CDR3, as DNA: TGCTCCACCGGGGGGGCTTACAATGAGCAGTTCTTC.

The chain has TRBV10-1 and TRBJ2-1, with 11 bases lining up with TRBD2. The CDR3 spans 16 residues. Germline V gives CDR1 WNHNN, CDR2 SYGVQD (reference sequence). V shed 3 bases and J 4 bases; nucleotides not matched to a gene: 5. The CDR3 sequence is CASSDALAGGYNEQFF. CDR3 DNA: TGCGCCAGCAGTGATGCCTTAGCGGGGGGGTACAATGAGCAGTTCTTC.

V and J are TRBV6-1 and TRBJ1-3; D is unresolved. The CDR3 covers 13 residues. The germline gives CDR1 MNHNS, CDR2 SASEGT. V was shortened by 10 bases and J by 8 bases, with 18 bases between the two germline ends. CDR3: CAIQRGSGDTIYF. The CDR3 DNA reads as TGTGCCATACAGCGGGGTTCCGGAGACACCATATATTTT.

V gene TRBV6-5 combines with J gene TRBJ2-5, with TRBD1 matching over 7 bases. V trimming: 0 bases; J trimming: 2 bases; junction bases outside the gene matches: 6. The CDR3 contains 16 residues. The germline gives CDR1 MNHEY, CDR2 SVGAGI. This CDR3 reads CASSYSIGRGQETQYF. The CDR3 DNA reads TGTGCCAGCAGTTACTCGATAGGCAGGGGGCAAGAGACCCAGTACTTC.

This clone was seen more than once but under ten times. This sequence joins TRBV7-6 and TRBJ1-5, with 9 bases aligning to TRBD1. The CDR3 has 15 residues. The ends lost 1 base at V and 4 bases at J; junction bases unmatched: 2. The germline V gene has CDR1 SGHVS and CDR2 FNYEAQ. The CDR3 is CASSLGTGENQPQHF. For the CDR3, the DNA is TGTGCCAGCAGCTTAGGGACAGGGGAGAATCAGCCCCAGCATTTT.

CDR3 nucleotides: TGTGCCAGCAATGACCAGGACATTTCACCCCTCCACTTT. Translation: CASNDQDISPLHF. This sequence joins TRBV2 and TRBJ1-6; a weak D match, TRBD1 (5 bases). V was cut by 7 bases and J by 9 bases, with 13 bases left in between. Germline V gene lookup returns CDR1 SNHLY and CDR2 FYNNEI. The length of the CDR3 is 13 residues. Based on the CDR3 plus reference TRBV2 and TRBJ1-6, the full variable domain is EPEVTQTPSHQVTQMGQEVILRCVPISNHLYFYWYRQILGQKVEFLVSFYNNEISEKSEIFDDQFSVERPDGSNFTLKIRSTKLEDSAMYFCASNDQDISPLHFGNGTRLTVT.

The rearrangement joins TRBV6-1 to TRBJ2-7; D gene uncertain. This CDR3 has 12 residues. V was pared by 7 bases and J by 5 bases, with 12 bases between. Germline assignment: CDR1 MNHNS and CDR2 SASEGT. CDR3: CASTEARDEQYF. The CDR3 nucleotides read TGTGCCAGCACGGAAGCCCGGGACGAGCAGTACTTC.

The rearrangement joins TRBV7-9 to TRBJ2-1; D remains unclear. Trimming left V 3 bases short and J 8 bases short, with 5 bases between. This CDR3 contains 11 residues. The germline CDR1 and CDR2 sequences are SEHNR and FQNEAQ (reference sequence). CDR3 sequence: CASSFIDEQFF. In nucleotides, the CDR3 is TGTGCCAGCAGCTTCATAGATGAGCAGTTCTTC.

V and J are TRBV5-6 and TRBJ1-5, with no clear D. Germline V CDR1 and CDR2: SGHDT, YYEEEE. The CDR3 sequence is 19 residues long. The V and J ends lost 0 bases and 0 bases respectively, with 19 bases between them. The CDR3 loop reads CASSLAGSRGLYSNQPQHF. CDR3 nucleotide sequence: TGTGCCAGCAGCTTGGCGGGGTCCAGAGGCCTTTATAGCAATCAGCCCCAGCATTTT.

The V gene is TRBV6-6, the J gene TRBJ1-4; D possibly corresponds to TRBD1 (5 bases). Per germline, CDR1 MNHNY and CDR2 SVGAGI (reference sequence). The length of the CDR3 is 14 residues. Deletions cut 10 bases from V and 5 bases from J, with 17 bases between. The CDR3 sequence is CATRRGGENEKLFF. The CDR3 nucleotides read TGTGCCACCCGAAGGGGTGGAGAGAATGAAAAACTGTTTTTT.

V and J are TRBV5-8 and TRBJ2-7, with D maybe TRBD1 (5 bases). The CDR3 is made up of 16 amino acids. Germline values: CDR1 SGHTS, CDR2 YDEGEE. Trimming shortened V by 0 bases and J by 2 bases, and 15 bases separated the two germline ends. CDR3 region: CASSLAVGVGTYEQYF. The DNA for the CDR3 is TGTGCCAGCAGCTTGGCCGTAGGGGTTGGGACCTACGAGCAGTACTTC.

The chain links TRBV28 to TRBJ2-7; 11 bases fit TRBD2. V was pared by 6 bases and J by 5 bases, with 9 bases of the junction left unmatched. Germline assignment: CDR1 MDHEN and CDR2 SYDVKM. The CDR3 consists of 15 residues. In DNA form, the CDR3 reads TGTGCCAGCAGACCTACTAGCGGGAGAGGCGACGAGCAGTACTTC. This codes for CASRPTSGRGDEQYF.

The rearrangement joins TRBV27 to TRBJ2-5, with 7 bases that match TRBD1. Germline V CDR1 and CDR2: MNHEY, SMNVEV (reference sequence). This CDR3 region has 13 residues. V shed 7 bases and J 1 base; nucleotides not matched to a gene: 3. The CDR3 loop reads CASTDRLQETQYF. The CDR3 nucleotides read TGTGCCAGCACGGACAGGCTCCAAGAGACCCAGTACTTC.

This clone was counted a single time. The chain combines TRBV16 with TRBJ1-2; D is uncertain. Germline-derived CDR1 and CDR2 are KGHSY and FQNENV. V was pared by 2 bases and J by 3 bases, with 16 bases between. The CDR3 is 16 residues long. CDR3 sequence (DNA): TGTGCCAGCAGCCAAGAAACAGACATGACGTACTATGGCTACACCTTC. Its protein is CASSQETDMTYYGYTF.

The chain carries TRBV5-4 and TRBJ2-7; D is possibly TRBD2 (6 bases). The CDR3 is 13 residues long. V shed 1 base and J shed 6 bases, with 11 bases lying between them. Germline assignment: CDR1 SGHNT and CDR2 YYREEE (reference sequence). The CDR3: CASSLTGSVEQYF. CDR3 sequence (DNA): TGTGCCAGCAGCTTGACCGGGAGCGTCGAGCAGTACTTC.

V and J are TRBV9 and TRBJ2-7; TRBD2 agrees at 7 bases. Germline lookup yields CDR1 SGDLS and CDR2 YYNGEE. The CDR3 loop spans 15 amino acids. J was trimmed by 0 bases and V by 0 bases; bases with no gene match: 3. As DNA, the CDR3 is TGTGCCAGCAGCGTAGCGAGCGGGGTCTCCTACGAGCAGTACTTC. Residues: CASSVASGVSYEQYF.

This clone turned up a few times. The DNA for the CDR3 is TGTGCCAGCAGCTTAATGGCCAGGGTAGGGGGCGAGACCCAGTACTTC. It specifies CASSLMARVGGETQYF. This chain links TRBV7-3 with TRBJ2-5; 7 positions match TRBD1. The junction had 10 bases not matched to a gene; V was cut back by 1 base and J by 5 bases. The CDR3 has 16 amino acids. Per the germline V gene, CDR1 is SGHTA and CDR2 is FQGTGA.